The TCR beta chain under discussion was sequenced for a study of blood T cell repertoires in COVID-19 (dated by TCRdb to about 2020). Study-level background: The collaborator samples originated in the United States, Italy and Spain and spanned the acute and convalescent phases of COVID-19. The material from the prospective study consisted of cDNA or gDNA derived from T cells, B-cell-depleted T cells, or PBMCs. The dataset comprised deeply sampled blood TCRbeta repertoires from subjects exposed to, actively infected with, or recovered from COVID-19. The repertoires were made available in a free public database intended to serve as a resource for research on the immune response to SARS-CoV-2. The samples were drawn from the first 160 participants of the ongoing ImmuneRACE study and from 1,254 subjects provided by 6 global collaborators. Nearly every sample came with metadata listing a de-identified subject ID, COVID-19 status, age in years and sex. Where available, HLA class I and class II types were taken from metadata supplied by the sample provider and were not determined by assay-based typing.

The CDR3 holds 16 amino acids from the cysteine to the phenylalanine. Only the CDR3 region is kept as DNA, spanning 48 bases read in frame from base 1. The trim is 1 base for V and 4 bases for J, with a gap of 16 bases between the germline ends. CDR1 and CDR2, looked up from the germline V gene, are MGHRA and YSYEKL. With respect to this clone: The antigen it recognizes is unknown. No quality values exist for individual bases; no much larger clone is one base distant.

Another Seattle source contributed samples from volunteer blood donors who had recovered from COVID-19. Collaborating institutions collected whole blood in K2EDTA tubes following their own protocols. Collaborator samples were shipped for TCRbeta analysis as frozen whole blood, isolated PBMCs, or DNA extracted from either sample type. Paper-wide results and their limitations: The quantity of clinical and demographic metadata differed by source and by participant and was supplied without curation.

TCRbeta CDR3 regions were amplified from genomic DNA using the immunoSEQ Assay, a bias-controlled multiplex PCR. In the authors' own workflow: Nucleated cell counts per sample were estimated from amplification of reference gene primers within the assay. Sequence reads were collapsed and filtered to measure the absolute abundance of every unique TCRbeta CDR3 rearrangement. For each sample, productive Simpson clonality was calculated by taking the square root of Simpson's diversity index across productive rearrangements. In TCRdb, the immuneACCESS table is reduced to in-frame sequences with V and J assigned. These tables do not hold every clone; where another copy was compared, an unresolved V gene accounts for under half, and the others remain unexplained. D and trimming come from the DNA, and the V and J calls and clone size come from that table. The sample table lists roughly 260,000 clones, about 88% of them with a count of one. The ten largest clones add up to approximately 3.7% of the sample.

Sequences were obtained from peripheral blood. The chain joins TRBV4-1 to TRBJ1-2, with a tentative D gene TRBD1 over 5 matching bases. The clonotype originates from a man between 60 and 70 years old who had recovered from COVID-19. The CDR3 here reads CASSQVAGESGYGYTF. The DNA reads TGCGCCAGCAGCCAAGTGGCGGGGGAATCTGGCTATGGCTACACCTTC.